These 32 T cell receptor beta chains were all obtained from the same sample, sequenced in a study of metastatic and nonmetastatic thyroid tumors. No patient had received any treatment before thyroid surgery. TCRdb re-called the PCR reads with MiXCR. This table has some 40,000 clones, roughly 18% appearing once. Sequencing was carried out using blood. The receptors stem from a female donor with papillary thyroid cancer or a benign thyroid nodule (not recorded which). Some clones in this sample may be carry-over from other donors' samples.

This clone has ten or more counts. The chain couples TRBV12-3 or TRBV12-4 to TRBJ2-7; weak D call: TRBD1 (6 bases). V was shortened by 5 bases and J by 13 bases, with 15 bases between the two germline ends. This CDR3 comprises 11 residues. The CDR3 nucleotides are TGTGCCAGCAGTAATGACGGGACACACTACTTC. Amino acid sequence: CASSNDGTHYF.

Only one count was recorded for this clone. The chain combines TRBV7-2 with TRBJ2-7; TRBD1 is a possible D gene (5 bases). Trimming left V 1 base short and J 6 bases short, with 16 bases between. CDR1 and CDR2 (germline): SGHTA, FQGNSA. This CDR3 comprises 15 residues. The CDR3 region has the DNA TGTACCAGCAGCTTAGACCCCAGGTCAGGGCGCGAGCAGTACTTC. Encoded protein: CTSSLDPRSGREQYF.

The sample holds many counts of this clone. The rearrangement links TRBV18 to TRBJ2-7; TRBD2 is a possible D gene (6 bases). The CDR3 covers 14 residues. Trimming took off 5 bases at V and 5 bases at J, with 16 bases between the two ends. Germline assignment: CDR1 KGHSH and CDR2 LQKENI. The CDR3 is CASSGSGRSHEQYF. Written as DNA, the CDR3 is TGTGCCAGCTCAGGGTCAGGGAGGTCCCACGAGCAGTACTTC.

The V gene is TRBV5-4, the J gene TRBJ2-2, with TRBD2 matching over 10 bases. Losses at the gene ends were 1 base for V and 5 bases for J; bases not matched to a gene: 5. CDR1 SGHNT and CDR2 YYREEE come from the germline V gene (reference sequence). CDR3 size: 16 residues. The CDR3 reads CASSLLAGARTGELFF. Here the CDR3 DNA reads TGTGCCAGCAGCTTGCTAGCGGGAGCTAGAACCGGGGAGCTGTTTTTT.

This clone has a single count. The rearrangement joins TRBV7-9 to TRBJ2-7; no definite D call. The CDR3 has 13 amino acids. With 5 bases removed from V and 0 bases from J, the gap between germline ends came to 8 bases. Germline CDR1 reads SEHNR; CDR2 reads FQNEAQ (reference sequence). The CDR3 is CASSPLDSYEQYF. The CDR3 DNA sequence: TGTGCCAGCAGCCCACTGGACTCCTACGAGCAGTACTTC.

This clone was detected a few times. Germline and junction disagree at one end, which may indicate a read error. The CDR3 bases are TGTGCCAGCAGCAACGTAGCCGAGCATTACTTC. Residues: CASSNVAEHYF. This chain connects TRBV27 to TRBJ2-7; no clear D gene. There are 11 residues in the CDR3. Germline V gives CDR1 MNHEY, CDR2 SMNVEV (reference sequence).

This clone was counted ten times or more. The rearrangement uses TRBV5-1 and TRBJ2-1, with TRBD1 as a possible D gene (6 bases). Trimming took 4 bases from V and 1 from J, leaving 12 bases between them. This CDR3 has 15 amino acids. Germline V lookup: CDR1 SGHRS, CDR2 YFSETQ. In DNA, the CDR3 is TGCGCCAGCAGCCCAGGGGTGTCTTCCTACAATGAGCAGTTCTTC. The encoded protein is CASSPGVSSYNEQFF.

The table lists this clone with a few counts. A read error is possible here, since a much larger clone lies one base away. This chain uses TRBV4-1 with TRBJ1-3; TRBD1 matches 9 bases. This CDR3 has 17 amino acids. Germline V lookup: CDR1 MGHRA, CDR2 YSYEKL. CDR3 amino acids: CASSQAITGGSGSTIYF. The CDR3 DNA is TGCGCCAGCAGCCAAGCTATAACAGGGGGCTCTGGAAGCACCATATATTTT.

Many counts were recorded for this clone. The V call is TRBV11-1, the J call TRBJ2-5, with 10 bases lining up with TRBD2. After removal of 3 bases from V and 2 bases from J, the junction contained 6 bases not matched to a gene. The CDR3 runs 16 residues. Per the germline V gene, CDR1 is SGHAT and CDR2 is FQDESV (reference sequence). CDR3 DNA sequence: TGTGCCAGCAGCTTTCACCCAGCGGGAGGGCAAGAGACCCAGTACTTC. Amino acids: CASSFHPAGGQETQYF. The complete variable domain, with remaining parts taken from reference TRBV11-1 and TRBJ2-5, reads EAEVAQSPRYKITEKSQAVAFWCDPISGHATLYWYRQILGQGPELLVQFQDESVVDDSQLPKDRFSAERLKGVDSTLKIQPAELGDSAMYLCASSFHPAGGQETQYFGPGTRLLVL.

The chain carries TRBV15 and TRBJ1-5; no clear D gene. Germline CDR1 and CDR2: LNHNV and YYDKDF (reference sequence). The V end was cut by 0 bases, the J end by 7 bases, with 13 bases between. The CDR3 has 15 amino acids. In DNA, the CDR3 is TGTGCCACCAGCAGAGATTCCGTTTCAGTACAGCCCCAGCATTTT. Its protein is CATSRDSVSVQPQHF.

This clone occurred many times. The rearrangement joins TRBV7-2 to TRBJ2-3, with TRBD2 matching 7 bases. Germline V lookup: CDR1 SGHTA, CDR2 FQGNSA. V gave up 5 bases and J gave up 6 bases; unmatched junction bases: 17. The CDR3 contains 17 residues. The CDR3 protein is CASSLRRLAEGRDTQYF. The CDR3, as DNA: TGTGCCAGCAGCCTCCGGAGGCTAGCGGAGGGGAGGGATACGCAGTATTTT.

This clone was seen many times. A read error may produce the germline difference seen at one junction end. Other DNA sequences within the sample encode an identical CDR3. The chain uses TRBV3-1 and TRBJ2-7; a possible D gene is TRBD1 (7 bases). The CDR3 covers 15 residues. The germline V gene encodes CDR1 LGHDT and CDR2 YNNKEL (reference sequence). This CDR3 is CASSQGGPSVYEQYF. CDR3 DNA sequence: TGTGCCAGCAGTCAGGGGGGACCATCAGTCTACGAGCAATACTTC.

This clone occurred many times. This CDR3 is also generated by other DNA sequences in the sample. This rearrangement joins TRBV7-2 to TRBJ2-3; no firm D call. Trimming removed 2 bases from V and 5 bases from J, with 8 bases in between. Germline CDR1 and CDR2: SGHTA and FQGNSA. The CDR3 is 13 amino acids. DNA of the CDR3: TGTGCCAGCAGCTTATTCGAAGGAGATACGCAGTATTTT. Translation gives CASSLFEGDTQYF.

The chain carries TRBV6-1 and TRBJ2-7, with D possibly matching TRBD2 (5 bases). Trimming took 6 bases from V and 7 from J, leaving 13 bases between them. Per the germline V gene, CDR1 is MNHNS and CDR2 is SASEGT. This CDR3 is built from 12 residues. CDR3 coding DNA: TGTGCCAGCAGACGCGGGCTAGGAGAGCAGTACTTC. It codes for CASRRGLGEQYF.

This clone was seen more than once but under ten times. The chain is built from TRBV6-4 and TRBJ2-2; D ambiguous. Germline V gene data show CDR1 as MRHNA and CDR2 as SNTAGT. CDR3 length equals 15 residues. V gave up 5 bases and J gave up 3 bases, with 13 bases separating them. CDR3 region: CASSNWSSDTGELFF. Written as DNA, the CDR3 is TGTGCCAGCAGTAATTGGTCCTCTGACACCGGGGAGCTGTTTTTT.

The table lists this clone with many counts. This rearrangement joins TRBV5-1 to TRBJ2-1; weak D call: TRBD2 (5 bases). V lost 2 bases and J lost 7, with 13 bases in between. Germline CDR1 and CDR2: SGHRS and YFSETQ. The CDR3 spans 14 residues. CDR3 coding DNA: TGCGCCAGCAGCTTCCTCCCCCCGGGGAATGAGCAGTTCTTC. It yields the protein CASSFLPPGNEQFF.

V usage is TRBV5-1 and J usage is TRBJ2-7; D remains ambiguous. The CDR3 totals 12 residues. CDR1 and CDR2 (germline): SGHRS, YFSETQ. The V end was cut by 2 bases, the J end by 6 bases, with 9 bases between. CDR3 in DNA: TGCGCCAGCAGCTTCTTAGCCTCCGAGCAGTACTTC. Amino acid sequence: CASSFLASEQYF.

The gene calls are TRBV11-2 and TRBJ1-1; possible D gene TRBD1, 6 bases. CDR1 is SGHAT and CDR2 is FQNNGV in the germline V gene. This CDR3 region has 16 residues. The V end was cut by 4 bases, the J end by 3 bases, with 18 bases between. CDR3 DNA: TGTGCCAGCAGCTCGATGGGGGGCGGTGTGGACACTGAAGCTTTCTTT. Translated, it gives CASSSMGGGVDTEAFF.

The chain combines TRBV30 with TRBJ1-5, with a tentative D call TRBD1 (6 bases). The CDR3 consists of 15 residues. CDR1 is GTSNPN and CDR2 is SVGIG in the germline V gene (reference sequence). The V and J ends lost 0 bases and 7 bases respectively, with 16 bases between them. The CDR3: CAWSVGGAGRQPQHF. The DNA for the CDR3 is TGTGCCTGGAGTGTTGGGGGGGCCGGGCGGCAGCCCCAGCATTTT. The variable domain in full, completed from reference TRBV30 and TRBJ1-5, reads SQTIHQWPATLVQPVGSPLSLECTVEGTSNPNLYWYRQAAGRGLQLLFYSVGIGQISSEVPQNLSASRPQDRQFILSSKKLLLSDSGFYLCAWSVGGAGRQPQHFGDGTRLSIL.

The V call is TRBV19, the J call TRBJ2-2, with TRBD2 matching over 11 bases. The germline V gene has CDR1 LNHDA and CDR2 SQIVND (reference sequence). Losses at the gene ends were 4 bases for V and 3 bases for J; bases not matched to a gene: 10. The CDR3 consists of 18 residues. CDR3 bases: TGTGCCAGTAGTACAAGTACTAGCGGGGGATTCCACACCGGGGAGCTGTTTTTT. Translation: CASSTSTSGGFHTGELFF.

With regard to this clone: Being one base from a much bigger clone, this may be a read error. This sample also contains other DNA sequences that code for the same CDR3. The chain has TRBV20-1 and TRBJ2-4; D is perhaps TRBD2 (6 bases). Germline V gene data show CDR1 as DFQATT and CDR2 as SNEGSKA (reference sequence). The CDR3 runs 16 residues. With 3 bases removed from V and 6 bases from J, the gap between germline ends came to 21 bases. In DNA form, the CDR3 reads TGCAGTGCTAGTGTGGGACTGGCGGTGGGGGGAAACATTCAGTACTTC. This gives the protein CSASVGLAVGGNIQYF.

This clone appeared many times. The chain recombines TRBV5-6 with TRBJ1-4; 9 nucleotides match TRBD1. Germline CDR1 is SGHDT and CDR2 is YYEEEE. V dropped 4 bases and J dropped 6; count of bases not matched to a gene: 7. This CDR3 spans 15 amino acids. The CDR3 here is CASSRRQGEDEKLFF. The CDR3 DNA sequence: TGTGCCAGCAGCAGAAGACAGGGGGAAGATGAAAAACTGTTTTTT.

This clone was seen at least ten times. This chain links TRBV18 with TRBJ2-2, with D tentatively TRBD2 (5 bases). Germline-derived CDR1 and CDR2 are KGHSH and LQKENI. Trimming cost V 6 bases and J 0 bases, with 14 bases left between them. The CDR3 has 16 residues. CDR3 bases: TGTGCCAGCTCGCCGACCGGGAACTCGAACACCGGGGAGCTGTTTTTT. Amino acid sequence: CASSPTGNSNTGELFF.

There are many counts of this clone. The V gene is TRBV30, the J gene TRBJ2-1; 9 bases agree with TRBD2. CDR3 size: 14 residues. Losses at the gene ends were 1 base for V and 10 bases for J; bases not matched to a gene: 8. Per germline, CDR1 GTSNPN and CDR2 SVGIG (reference sequence). The DNA of the CDR3 is TGTGCCTGGAGTGAAGGGACTAGCCACACGGAGCAGTTCTTC. This gives the protein CAWSEGTSHTEQFF.

This clone showed up many times. The V and J genes are TRBV5-1 and TRBJ2-1; either TRBD1 or TRBD2 may fit D (5 bases each). The germline V gene has CDR1 SGHRS and CDR2 YFSETQ. CDR3 length equals 13 residues. The germline V and J ends were trimmed by 5 bases and 6 bases, with 12 bases remaining between them. The CDR3 sequence is CASSGGWGNEQFF. In DNA, the CDR3 is TGCGCCAGCAGTGGGGGATGGGGCAATGAGCAGTTCTTC.

This clone was seen at least ten times. This chain connects TRBV28 to TRBJ1-2, with D perhaps matching TRBD1 (5 bases). This CDR3 has 13 residues. The V gene lost 8 bases and the J gene lost 3 bases, with 13 bases spanning the gap. Germline loops: CDR1 MDHEN, CDR2 SYDVKM. For the CDR3, the DNA is TGTGCCAGCCACAGGACTTCCCACTATGGCTACACCTTC. Residues: CASHRTSHYGYTF.

V is TRBV28 and J is TRBJ2-2; D unclear. Trimming removed 4 bases from V and 1 base from J, with 13 bases in between. CDR1 and CDR2 from the germline V gene are MDHEN and SYDVKM. This CDR3 is 16 amino acids long. CDR3 residues: CASSSYSVQNTGELFF. CDR3 bases: TGTGCCAGCAGTTCGTACAGTGTGCAGAACACCGGGGAGCTGTTTTTT.

This clone has at least ten counts. The chain couples TRBV7-2 to TRBJ2-5; 10 bases are shared with TRBD2. The germline gives CDR1 SGHTA, CDR2 FQGNSA. This CDR3 is 14 amino acids long. V gave up 3 bases and J gave up 5 bases; unmatched junction bases: 3. DNA for the CDR3: TGTGCCAGCAGCTTTCTAGCGGGAGCGGAGACCCAGTACTTC. It encodes CASSFLAGAETQYF. The whole variable domain, remainder taken from reference TRBV7-2 and TRBJ2-5, is GAGVSQSPSNKVTEKGKDVELRCDPISGHTALYWYRQSLGQGLEFLIYFQGNSAPDKSGLPSDRFSAERTGGSVSTLTIQRTQQEDSAVYLCASSFLAGAETQYFGPGTRLLVL.

This clone was detected many times. The gene calls are TRBV28 and TRBJ2-1; 8 bases align to TRBD2. This CDR3 spans 13 amino acids. With V trimmed by 1 base and J by 10 bases, 3 bases remained unmatched. Germline loops: CDR1 MDHEN, CDR2 SYDVKM. The CDR3 is CASSLLGLGEQFF. DNA of the CDR3: TGTGCCAGCAGTTTATTGGGACTAGGGGAGCAGTTCTTC.

This clone was seen repeatedly, ten times or more. The rearrangement uses TRBV28 and TRBJ1-2; D possibly corresponds to TRBD1 (6 bases). V was pared by 10 bases and J by 5 bases, with 20 bases between. The germline V gene has CDR1 MDHEN and CDR2 SYDVKM. CDR3 size: 14 residues. The CDR3, as DNA: TGTGCCACCTTGGCTTCCAGGGGTCGGTATGGCTACACCTTC. It yields the protein CATLASRGRYGYTF.

This clone came up a few times. CDR3 in amino acids: CASSQVGGAFF. CDR3 bases: TGTGCCAGCAGCCAAGTGGGGGGCGCTTTCTTT. The V call is TRBV4-2, the J call TRBJ1-1, with a possible D match to TRBD1 (6 bases). With 1 base removed from V and 11 bases from J, the gap between germline ends came to 8 bases. The CDR3 is 11 residues long. CDR1 and CDR2 from the germline V gene are LGHNA and YNFKEQ.

A few counts support this clone. Possible read error: a much larger clone is one base away. The V call is TRBV19, the J call TRBJ2-5, with TRBD2 as a possible D gene (5 bases). The CDR3 is made up of 16 amino acids. From germline, CDR1 is LNHDA and CDR2 SQIVND (reference sequence). Trimming shortened V by 5 bases and J by 4 bases, and 20 bases separated the two germline ends. CDR3 nucleotides: TGTGCCAGTAGTCCCCGGGAAGTACCTCCGGTAGAGACCCAGTACTTC. Protein sequence: CASSPREVPPVETQYF.